These T cell receptor beta chains were read from a single sample in a study of shared clonotypes between healthy human individuals. Clones were read by immunoSEQ multiplex PCR, and TCRdb kept only the in-frame ones, dropping some. The sample shows under 2.5 million clones, 85% to 95% of them seen only once. Sequenced: naive CD4+ T cells from PBMCs. The receptor source for this set is a man younger than 35 in good health. Some clones in this sample may be carry-over from other donors' samples. Each CDR3 is given with its conserved first and last residue. D genes are given only for firm matches. Clone size is given for some rows only: seen once, a few or many times, or a class if the clone is expanded.

abundance: NA; v_gene: TRBV9; j_gene: TRBJ1-5; d_gene: NA; CDR3aa: CASSGGVWGDQPQHF; CDR3nt: TGTGCCAGCAGCGGAGGGGTGTGGGGCGATCAGCCCCAGCATTTT
abundance: NA; v_gene: TRBV5-1; j_gene: TRBJ2-1; d_gene: TRBD2; CDR3aa: CASSLVGLAGGEQFF; CDR3nt: TGCGCCAGCAGCTTGGTAGGACTAGCGGGAGGAGAGCAGTTCTTC
abundance: NA; v_gene: TRBV28; j_gene: TRBJ2-1; d_gene: NA; CDR3aa: CASSSLRREEQFF; CDR3nt: TGTGCCAGCAGTTCCCTCAGGAGGGAGGAGCAGTTCTTC
abundance: NA; v_gene: TRBV6-5; j_gene: TRBJ1-4; d_gene: TRBD1; CDR3aa: CASSYRIPGTGEKLFF; CDR3nt: TGTGCCAGCAGTTACCGGATACCCGGGACAGGTGAAAAACTGTTTTTT
abundance: NA; v_gene: TRBV6-1; j_gene: TRBJ1-1; d_gene: NA; CDR3aa: CASSGSQKAFF; CDR3nt: TGTGCCAGCAGTGGGAGTCAGAAAGCTTTCTTT
abundance: once; v_gene: TRBV7-3; j_gene: TRBJ2-7; d_gene: TRBD1; CDR3aa: CASSPGGRGTYEQYF; CDR3nt: TGTGCCAGCAGCCCAGGTGGCAGGGGGACCTACGAGCAGTACTTC
abundance: NA; v_gene: TRBV4-2; j_gene: TRBJ2-1; d_gene: TRBD2; CDR3aa: CASSQGGGADNEQFF; CDR3nt: TGTGCCAGCAGCCAAGGGGGAGGGGCTGACAATGAGCAGTTCTTC
abundance: NA; v_gene: TRBV5-8; j_gene: TRBJ2-7; d_gene: TRBD1; CDR3aa: CASSLGGTGSYEQYF; CDR3nt: TGTGCCAGCAGCTTGGGGGGGACAGGATCCTACGAGCAGTACTTC
abundance: NA; v_gene: TRBV19; j_gene: TRBJ2-3; d_gene: NA; CDR3aa: CASSMGAGRTDTQYF; CDR3nt: TGTGCCAGTAGTATGGGGGCAGGGCGGACAGATACGCAGTATTTT
abundance: NA; v_gene: TRBV5-1; j_gene: TRBJ2-7; d_gene: NA; CDR3aa: CASSAAGLARSYEQYF; CDR3nt: TGCGCCAGCAGCGCGGCAGGGCTAGCGAGGAGCTACGAGCAGTACTTC
abundance: NA; v_gene: TRBV5-1; j_gene: TRBJ1-3; d_gene: NA; CDR3aa: CASSLPKRTATSSGNTIYF; CDR3nt: TGCGCCAGCAGCTTGCCCAAGCGGACGGCGACAAGCTCTGGAAACACCATATATTTT
abundance: NA; v_gene: TRBV18; j_gene: TRBJ2-1; d_gene: NA; CDR3aa: CASSPPPGAYNEQFF; CDR3nt: TGTGCCAGCTCACCACCGCCAGGGGCCTACAATGAGCAGTTCTTC
abundance: NA; v_gene: TRBV6-1; j_gene: TRBJ2-3; d_gene: NA; CDR3aa: CASSLRLGVDTQYF; CDR3nt: TGTGCCAGCAGTTTACGTTTGGGGGTAGATACGCAGTATTTT
abundance: NA; v_gene: TRBV7-9; j_gene: TRBJ2-4; d_gene: NA; CDR3aa: CASSLNSGKNIQYF; CDR3nt: TGTGCCAGCAGCTTAAACTCCGGGAAAAACATTCAGTACTTC
abundance: NA; v_gene: TRBV28; j_gene: TRBJ1-2; d_gene: NA; CDR3aa: CASSYVARPQIGYTF; CDR3nt: TGTGCCAGCAGCTACGTAGCCCGTCCTCAAATAGGCTACACCTTC
abundance: NA; v_gene: TRBV7-3; j_gene: TRBJ2-1; d_gene: TRBD2; CDR3aa: CASSDQREGRYNEQFF; CDR3nt: TGTGCCAGCAGCGACCAGCGGGAGGGCCGGTACAATGAGCAGTTCTTC
abundance: NA; v_gene: TRBV27; j_gene: TRBJ2-7; d_gene: NA; CDR3aa: CASSRFGRGNYEQYF; CDR3nt: TGTGCCAGCAGCCGTTTCGGTAGGGGGAACTACGAGCAGTACTTC
abundance: NA; v_gene: TRBV28; j_gene: TRBJ2-1; d_gene: NA; CDR3aa: CASRRRPDYNEQFF; CDR3nt: TGTGCCAGCAGAAGGAGGCCCGACTACAATGAGCAGTTCTTC
abundance: NA; v_gene: TRBV5-4; j_gene: TRBJ1-1; d_gene: NA; CDR3aa: CASSNPGDTEAFF; CDR3nt: TGTGCCAGTTCGAACCCAGGGGACACTGAAGCTTTCTTT
abundance: NA; v_gene: TRBV29-1; j_gene: TRBJ2-1; d_gene: TRBD1; CDR3aa: CSVVLTGMRSYNEQFF; CDR3nt: TGCAGCGTTGTACTGACAGGGATGAGGTCCTACAATGAGCAGTTCTTC
abundance: NA; v_gene: TRBV5-1; j_gene: TRBJ2-2; d_gene: NA; CDR3aa: CASSLAGVLSGAGELFF; CDR3nt: TGCGCCAGCAGCTTGGCGGGAGTTTTATCGGGCGCCGGGGAGCTGTTTTTT
abundance: NA; v_gene: TRBV5-5; j_gene: TRBJ2-7; d_gene: TRBD1; CDR3aa: CASSFNRGPTSYEQYF; CDR3nt: TGTGCCAGCAGCTTTAACAGGGGGCCGACCTCCTACGAGCAGTACTTC
abundance: NA; v_gene: TRBV7-3; j_gene: TRBJ2-2; d_gene: NA; CDR3aa: CASSLSSGNTGELFF; CDR3nt: TGTGCCAGCAGCTTATCCAGCGGGAACACCGGGGAGCTGTTTTTT
abundance: NA; v_gene: TRBV5-1; j_gene: TRBJ2-1; d_gene: TRBD2; CDR3aa: CASSMGTSGFYNEQFF; CDR3nt: TGCGCCAGCAGCATGGGGACTAGCGGGTTCTACAATGAGCAGTTCTTC
abundance: NA; v_gene: TRBV7-9; j_gene: TRBJ2-2; d_gene: TRBD1; CDR3aa: CASSLAWAGGLSGELFF; CDR3nt: TGTGCCAGCAGCTTAGCGTGGGCAGGGGGCTTGTCCGGGGAGCTGTTTTTT
abundance: once; v_gene: TRBV20-1; j_gene: TRBJ2-1; d_gene: NA; CDR3aa: CSARSNEQFF; CDR3nt: TGCAGTGCTCGCTCCAATGAGCAGTTCTTC
abundance: NA; v_gene: TRBV9; j_gene: TRBJ2-3; d_gene: NA; CDR3aa: CASSGLGHSTDTQYF; CDR3nt: TGTGCCAGCAGCGGCCTCGGGCACTCCACAGATACGCAGTATTTT
abundance: NA; v_gene: TRBV5-1; j_gene: TRBJ2-5; d_gene: TRBD2; CDR3aa: CASSGSGTRGETQYF; CDR3nt: TGCGCCAGCAGCGGTTCCGGGACTAGGGGGGAGACCCAGTACTTC
abundance: NA; v_gene: TRBV7-3; j_gene: TRBJ2-1; d_gene: TRBD2; CDR3aa: CASSTSGATYNEQFF; CDR3nt: TGTGCCAGCAGCACGAGCGGGGCCACCTACAATGAGCAGTTCTTC
abundance: NA; v_gene: TRBV15; j_gene: TRBJ1-2; d_gene: TRBD1; CDR3aa: CATSRDRGRGQDYTF; CDR3nt: TGTGCCACCAGCAGAGATAGGGGTAGGGGGCAGGACTACACCTTC
abundance: NA; v_gene: TRBV5-1; j_gene: TRBJ2-1; d_gene: TRBD2; CDR3aa: CASSSTSGRGNEQFF; CDR3nt: TGCGCCAGCAGCTCGACTAGCGGGAGGGGGAATGAGCAGTTCTTC
abundance: NA; v_gene: TRBV27; j_gene: TRBJ2-1; d_gene: TRBD2; CDR3aa: CASTSLRSGRAYNEQFF; CDR3nt: TGTGCCAGCACCTCACTACGGAGCGGGAGGGCCTACAATGAGCAGTTCTTC
abundance: NA; v_gene: TRBV7-6; j_gene: TRBJ2-3; d_gene: NA; CDR3aa: CASSLVNGGSTDTQYF; CDR3nt: TGTGCCAGCAGCTTAGTAAACGGGGGTAGCACAGATACGCAGTATTTT
abundance: NA; v_gene: TRBV11-1; j_gene: TRBJ1-1; d_gene: TRBD1; CDR3aa: CASSSDRVSEAFF; CDR3nt: TGTGCCAGCAGCTCAGACAGGGTCTCTGAGGCTTTCTTT
abundance: NA; v_gene: TRBV4-1; j_gene: TRBJ2-2; d_gene: TRBD2; CDR3aa: CASSQTGRIRAGVFSGELFF; CDR3nt: TGCGCCAGCAGCCAAACGGGAAGAATAAGGGCGGGAGTGTTTTCCGGGGAGCTGTTTTTT
abundance: NA; v_gene: TRBV29-1; j_gene: TRBJ2-1; d_gene: TRBD2; CDR3aa: CSVALLRGREGWNEQFF; CDR3nt: TGCAGCGTGGCCCTCCTTCGGGGGCGGGAGGGTTGGAATGAGCAGTTCTTC
abundance: once; v_gene: TRBV5-5; j_gene: TRBJ1-1; d_gene: NA; CDR3aa: CASSFLNPNTEAFF; CDR3nt: TGTGCCAGCAGCTTCCTAAACCCGAACACTGAAGCTTTCTTT
abundance: NA; v_gene: TRBV14; j_gene: TRBJ2-5; d_gene: TRBD2; CDR3aa: CASSQDRSGRAGGETQYF; CDR3nt: TGTGCCAGCAGCCAAGACAGGAGCGGGAGGGCCGGGGGAGAGACCCAGTACTTC